The clone carrying this TCR beta chain showed up just a few times. Its antigen is as yet unknown. Repertoires were generated with immunoSEQ multiplex PCR, while TCRdb's copy carries only in-frame clones and drops some. The table includes tens of thousands of clones, about 80% detected once. This sample is drawn from a study of a mutant IDH1 vaccine in newly diagnosed glioma. About the study: Earlier care involved radiotherapy, temozolomide, or both, and the majority received both.

CDR1 and CDR2 from the germline V gene are SQVTM and ANQGSEA. This CDR3 has 11 residues. V shed 4 bases and J shed 8 bases, with 9 bases lying between them. Time point in this sample: week 23, last vaccination. The investigators gave 300 ug of mutant IDH1 20-mer peptide in each vaccine dose, together with topical imiquimod. The specimen comprised PBMCs, sampled from a glioma patient whose treatment included an IDH1 peptide vaccine. The TCR originated in a man aged 50 to 60 with glioma. The chain carries TRBV29-1 and TRBJ2-1; D is uncertain. The CDR3 nucleotides are TGCAGCGTTGCGGATGGCGATGAGCAGTTCTTC. Its protein is CSVADGDEQFF.